The 18 T cell receptor beta chains in this list originate from one sample, sequenced in a study of blood T cell repertoires in COVID-19. Profiled with immunoSEQ multiplex PCR; TCRdb holds only in-frame clones, not every one. This table has under 200,000 clones, roughly 80% appearing once. Sample: peripheral blood. Source of these receptors: a man between 60 and 75 years old with COVID-19, enrolled during active disease.

CDR3 sequence (DNA): TGTGCCAGCAGCTTAGACAGCAGGACTGAAGCTTTCTTT. This gives the protein CASSLDSRTEAFF. The rearrangement links TRBV7-8 to TRBJ1-1; D is unclear. The CDR3 extends over 13 amino acids. Trimming pared 1 base from V and 5 bases from J, leaving 8 bases between. Germline CDR1 reads SGHVS; CDR2 reads FQNEAQ. Variable domain in full (rest from reference TRBV7-8 and TRBJ1-1): GAGVSQSPRYKVAKRGQDVALRCDPISGHVSLFWYQQALGQGPEFLTYFQNEAQLDKSGLPSDRFFAERPEGSVSTLKIQRTQQEDSAVYLCASSLDSRTEAFFGQGTRLTVV.

The chain has TRBV7-2 and TRBJ1-6; D is ambiguous. Germline assignment: CDR1 SGHTA and CDR2 FQGNSA. The ends were cut back, 1 base at V and 5 bases at J, with 21 bases in the middle. The CDR3 consists of 19 residues. CDR3 region: CASSLGPRGPSRNNSPLHF. In nucleotides, the CDR3 is TGTGCCAGCAGCTTAGGCCCCCGTGGGCCCTCAAGGAATAATTCACCCCTCCACTTT.

The chain links TRBV11-3 to TRBJ2-1, with TRBD2 identical over 8 bases. CDR3 length: 16 amino acids. The V segment lost 2 bases and the J segment 7 bases; nucleotides outside the gene matches: 10. Germline V lookup: CDR1 SGHNT, CDR2 YENEEA. The CDR3 region has the DNA TGTGCCAGCAGCTTAAAAACTAGCGGTCCTAGGAATGAGCAGTTCTTC. As protein: CASSLKTSGPRNEQFF.

This chain joins TRBV25-1 and TRBJ2-7; 8 nucleotides align to TRBD1. V lost 6 bases to trimming and J lost 4 bases; unmatched junction nucleotides: 8. The CDR3 is made up of 14 amino acids. From germline, CDR1 is MGHDK and CDR2 SYGVNS. CDR3 in amino acids: CASRRTGRRYEQYF. For the CDR3, the DNA is TGTGCCAGCAGGAGGACAGGGAGGAGGTACGAGCAGTACTTC.

This chain uses TRBV7-8 with TRBJ2-2; TRBD2 matches at 12 bases. From germline, CDR1 is SGHVS and CDR2 FQNEAQ. The CDR3 is 16 residues long. The J segment lost 6 bases and the V segment lost 5 bases, leaving 7 bases of the junction unmatched. CDR3 sequence reads: CASSGPSGRAAGELFF. The CDR3 bases are TGTGCCAGCAGCGGCCCTAGCGGGAGGGCCGCCGGGGAGCTGTTTTTT.

V gene TRBV6-5 combines with J gene TRBJ1-1; D gene uncertain. Trimming took off 4 bases at V and 5 bases at J, with 14 bases between the two ends. The CDR3 runs to 14 residues. Germline CDR1 and CDR2: MNHEY and SVGAGI. Here the CDR3 reads CASSFLGLGTEAFF. In nucleotides, the CDR3 is TGTGCCAGCAGTTTCCTTGGACTGGGAACTGAAGCTTTCTTT.

The chain has TRBV7-2 and TRBJ2-7, with 7 nucleotides matching TRBD1. Trimming cost V 5 bases and J 6 bases; bases outside gene matches: 10. The germline V gene encodes CDR1 SGHTA and CDR2 FQGNSA. This CDR3 contains 14 residues. The CDR3 region is CASSAPGQRGEQYF. The CDR3 coding sequence is TGTGCCAGCAGCGCCCCGGGACAGAGAGGCGAGCAGTACTTC.

The gene calls are TRBV4-2 and TRBJ2-7; possibly TRBD1 for D (5 bases). The CDR3 totals 16 residues. Trimming took 2 bases from V and 1 from J, leaving 15 bases between them. Germline lookup yields CDR1 LGHNA and CDR2 YNFKEQ. This chain's CDR3 is CASSQYRWPDSYEQYF. DNA for the CDR3: TGTGCCAGCAGCCAATACAGGTGGCCAGATTCCTACGAGCAGTACTTC.

The rearrangement joins TRBV11-2 to TRBJ2-7, with 9 bases aligning to TRBD1. Unmatched junction bases numbered 14, after V lost 5 bases and J lost 0 bases. This CDR3 is 18 amino acids long. The germline CDR1 and CDR2 sequences are SGHAT and FQNNGV. The CDR3 loop reads CASSPVKDGTGTSYEQYF. DNA of the CDR3: TGTGCCAGCAGCCCAGTGAAAGACGGGACAGGGACCTCCTACGAGCAGTACTTC. Based on the CDR3 plus reference TRBV11-2 and TRBJ2-7, the full variable domain is EAGVAQSPRYKIIEKRQSVAFWCNPISGHATLYWYQQILGQGPKLLIQFQNNGVVDDSQLPKDRFSAERLKGVDSTLKIQPAKLEDSAVYLCASSPVKDGTGTSYEQYFGPGTRLTVT.

This chain joins TRBV5-8 and TRBJ2-2; 8 bases line up with TRBD2. Losses at the gene ends were 4 bases for V and 9 bases for J; bases not matched to a gene: 11. Germline V gene sequence: CDR1 SGHTS, CDR2 YDEGEE. The CDR3 contains 15 residues. CDR3 sequence reads: CASSKGRREGRELFF. In nucleotides, the CDR3 is TGTGCCAGCAGCAAAGGGCGACGGGAGGGCCGGGAGCTGTTTTTT.

The chain employs TRBV3-1 (or the pseudogene TRBV3-2) and TRBJ2-7, with TRBD2 matching 13 bases. The V gene end was trimmed by 1 base and the J gene end by 8 bases; junction bases not matched to a gene: 5. The germline gives CDR1 LGHDT, CDR2 YNNKEL (reference sequence). The length of the CDR3 is 15 residues. CDR3 sequence reads: CASSQGTSGRDQQYF. The CDR3 region has the DNA TGTGCCAGCAGCCAAGGGACTAGCGGGAGAGACCAGCAGTACTTC.

The rearrangement uses TRBV7-2 and TRBJ1-1; TRBD1 matches 9 bases. This CDR3 region has 14 residues. With V trimmed by 3 bases and J by 5 bases, 4 bases remained unmatched. CDR1 SGHTA and CDR2 FQGNSA come from the germline V gene. CDR3 amino acids: CASSFWTGVTEAFF. CDR3 sequence (DNA): TGTGCCAGCAGCTTTTGGACAGGGGTTACTGAAGCTTTCTTT.

The chain is built from TRBV18 and TRBJ2-3, with 14 bases matching TRBD2. This CDR3 region has 18 residues. Germline V gene data show CDR1 as KGHSH and CDR2 as LQKENI. Trimming cost V 5 bases and J 2 bases; bases outside gene matches: 9. CDR3 coding DNA: TGTGCCAGCTCAACTACCTTGACTAGCGGGAGGGCCACAGATACGCAGTATTTT. This encodes CASSTTLTSGRATDTQYF. Full variable domain (missing parts from reference TRBV18 and TRBJ2-3): NAGVMQNPRHLVRRRGQEARLRCSPMKGHSHVYWYRQLPEEGLKFMVYLQKENIIDESGMPKERFSAEFPKEGPSILRIQQVVRGDSAAYFCASSTTLTSGRATDTQYFGPGTRLTVL.

This rearrangement joins TRBV18 to TRBJ1-1, with D hard to call. Germline V gives CDR1 KGHSH, CDR2 LQKENI. Trimming left V 4 bases short and J 0 bases short, with 6 bases between. The CDR3 totals 13 residues. The CDR3 DNA is TGTGCCAGCTCACTCCAAATGAACACTGAAGCTTTCTTT. It specifies CASSLQMNTEAFF.

The rearrangement uses TRBV6-6 and TRBJ1-2; D unresolved. Germline assignment: CDR1 MNHNY and CDR2 SVGAGI (reference sequence). The CDR3 extends over 16 amino acids. Trimming pared 6 bases from V and 3 bases from J, leaving 20 bases between. The DNA of the CDR3 is TGTGCCAGCAGCCCCTTTTACGTTGAGGTGGACTATGGCTACACCTTC. This translates into CASSPFYVEVDYGYTF.

This clone was seen once. The rearrangement links TRBV27 to TRBJ1-5, with 9 bases fitting TRBD1. V shed 5 bases and J 7 bases; nucleotides not matched to a gene: 6. In germline, CDR1 is MNHEY, CDR2 SMNVEV (reference sequence). The CDR3 loop spans 14 amino acids. The CDR3, as DNA: TGTGCCAGCAGTACGGGACAGGGCCAACAGCCCCAGCATTTT. This gives the protein CASSTGQGQQPQHF.

The V and J genes are TRBV30 and TRBJ1-5, with TRBD1 matching over 7 bases. V gave up 3 bases and J gave up 4 bases; unmatched junction bases: 6. The CDR3 runs 14 residues. Germline CDR1 is GTSNPN and CDR2 is SVGIG (reference sequence). CDR3 sequence: CAWSKTGPNQPQHF. CDR3 sequence (DNA): TGTGCCTGGAGCAAGACAGGGCCAAATCAGCCCCAGCATTTT.

The J gene is TRBJ1-2, the V gene TRBV29-1; TRBD1 matches at 7 bases. This CDR3 is built from 13 residues. The V segment lost 1 base and the J segment 5 bases; nucleotides outside the gene matches: 4. Germline values: CDR1 SQVTM, CDR2 ANQGSEA. The chain's CDR3 is CSVEGAGGYGYTF. The DNA of the CDR3 is TGCAGCGTTGAAGGGGCAGGGGGGTATGGCTACACCTTC.